Listed below are T cell receptor beta chains from one sample, sequenced in a study of T cells expressing NK-cell markers. Reprocessing the 5' RACE reads, TCRdb reports a single entry for every CDR3 protein and omits DNA. The listing records a few hundred thousand distinct CDR3 sequences. The specimen sequenced was blood T cells: a sorted CD56 or NKG2C T cell subset, CD4+ or CD8+ T cells, or bulk PBMC T cells (not recorded which). The receptors were sampled from a man between 18 and 69 years old in good health. Both conserved end residues are part of each CDR3.

>TRBJ1-6|15|TRBV18
CASSPQQGTNSPLHF
>TRBJ1-5|16|TRBV27
CASSLSRTASNQPQHF
>TRBJ2-2|15|TRBV20-1
CSAPFAGGRDGELFF
>TRBJ2-5|16|TRBV7-9
CASSSGGGDYQETQYF
>TRBJ2-7|14|TRBV3-1
CASSRQGGPYEQYF
>TRBJ2-4|14|TRBV20-1
CSATGVGAKNIQYF
>TRBJ1-4|13|TRBV19
CASSAQANEKLFF
>TRBJ1-2|14|TRBV20-1
CSASAQGADYGYTF
>TRBJ1-1|13|TRBV28
CASSLMGYTEAFF
>TRBJ2-7|17|TRBV20-1
CSAQLPGAAGPLYEQYF
>TRBJ2-7|15|TRBV20-1
CSARDSGTGGWEQYF
>TRBJ2-7|16|TRBV5-1
CASSSAGQGRTYEQYF
>TRBJ2-7|15|TRBV7-8
CASSLRQADSYEQYF
>TRBJ2-3|15|TRBV12-3/TRBV12-4
CASSLYSGREDTQYF
>TRBJ2-1|16|TRBV12-3/TRBV12-4
CASTSRVTSLGVEQFF
>TRBJ1-1|16|TRBV11-2
CASSSRQGKSNTEAFF
>TRBJ2-1|14|TRBV5-5
CASSSSGEYNEQFF
>TRBJ2-2|11|TRBV12-3/TRBV12-4
CASSLSQVLFF
>TRBJ1-1|14|TRBV5-1
CASSTTRGASEAFF
>TRBJ2-3|16|TRBV7-8
CASSGEGTRGTDTQYF
>TRBJ1-6|16|TRBV5-5
CASSLTGQYYNSPLHF
>TRBJ2-7|17|TRBV7-9
CASSPRGRKGATYEQYF
>TRBJ2-7|14|TRBV2
CASRVQGGLYEQYF
>TRBJ1-4|17|TRBV11-2
CASSLEAGLPTNEKLFF
>TRBJ1-1|15|TRBV3-1
CASSHTGWVVTEAFF
>TRBJ1-6|14|TRBV12-3/TRBV12-4
CASSLGRGNSPLHF
>TRBJ2-1|15|TRBV5-1
CASSSSVGGIDEQFF
>TRBJ1-5|15|TRBV7-2
CASSSRTGRNQPQHF
>TRBJ2-7|15|TRBV2
CASSEQRTLAYEQYF
>TRBJ2-3|16|TRBV11-2
CASSLGTAAGTDTQYF
>TRBJ2-2|18|TRBV21-1
CASSNKRGLGRNAGELFF
>TRBJ2-7|15|TRBV29-1
CSVEVGTGAQYEQYF
>TRBJ1-6|16|TRBV4-2
CASSQESGTTNSPLHF